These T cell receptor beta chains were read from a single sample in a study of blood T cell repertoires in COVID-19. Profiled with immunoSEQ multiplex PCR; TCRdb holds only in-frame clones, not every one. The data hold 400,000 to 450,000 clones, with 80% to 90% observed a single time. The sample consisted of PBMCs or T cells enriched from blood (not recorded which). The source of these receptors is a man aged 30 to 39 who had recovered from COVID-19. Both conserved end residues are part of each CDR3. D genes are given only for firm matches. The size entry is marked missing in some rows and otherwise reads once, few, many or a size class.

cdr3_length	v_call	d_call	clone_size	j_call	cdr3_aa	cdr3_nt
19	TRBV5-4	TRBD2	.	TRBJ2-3	CASSRSGTGSGDQIDTQYF	TGTGCCAGCAGCCGAAGCGGGACGGGAAGCGGGGATCAGATAGATACGCAGTATTTT
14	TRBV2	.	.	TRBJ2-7	CASSEGDYPYEQYF	TGTGCCAGCAGTGAAGGAGACTACCCCTACGAGCAGTACTTC
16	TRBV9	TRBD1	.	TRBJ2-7	CASSVIRGDRDYEQYF	TGTGCCAGCAGCGTAATTAGGGGGGACAGGGACTACGAGCAGTACTTC
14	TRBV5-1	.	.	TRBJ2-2	CASSLEGEVGELFF	TGCGCCAGCAGCTTGGAAGGGGAGGTCGGGGAGCTGTTTTTT
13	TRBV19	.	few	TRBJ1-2	CASSQQGGYGYTF	TGTGCCAGTAGTCAACAGGGCGGCTATGGCTACACCTTC
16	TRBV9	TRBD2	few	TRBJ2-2	CASSVSGSGGTGELFF	TGTGCCAGCAGCGTTAGCGGGAGCGGCGGCACCGGGGAGCTGTTTTTT
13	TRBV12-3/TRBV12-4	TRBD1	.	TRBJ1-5	CASRRQGSQPQHF	TGTGCCAGCAGGAGACAGGGGAGTCAGCCCCAGCATTTT
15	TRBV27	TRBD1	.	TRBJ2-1	CASSWRQGAMDEQFF	TGTGCCAGCAGTTGGAGACAGGGGGCTATGGATGAGCAGTTCTTC
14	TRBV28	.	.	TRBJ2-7	CASSLPTALYEQYF	TGTGCCAGCAGTTTACCGACAGCCCTCTACGAGCAGTACTTC
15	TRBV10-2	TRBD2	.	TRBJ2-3	CASSFLAGGTDTQYF	TGCGCCAGCAGTTTCTTAGCGGGAGGGACAGATACGCAGTATTTT
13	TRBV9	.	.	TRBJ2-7	CASSAARRDEQYF	TGTGCCAGCAGCGCGGCTCGACGGGACGAGCAGTACTTC
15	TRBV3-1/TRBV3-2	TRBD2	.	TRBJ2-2	CASSRSGVNTGELFF	TGTGCCAGCAGCCGGAGCGGGGTCAACACCGGGGAGCTGTTTTTT
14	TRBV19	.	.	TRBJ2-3	CASSIRLVADTQYF	TGTGCCAGTAGTATCCGTCTAGTGGCAGATACGCAGTATTTT
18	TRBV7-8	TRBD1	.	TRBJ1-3	CASSSSPGQGYAGNTIYF	TGTGCCAGCAGCTCCTCGCCGGGACAGGGATATGCTGGAAACACCATATATTTT
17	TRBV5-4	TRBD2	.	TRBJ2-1	CASSWGTSGSGYNEQFF	TGTGCCAGCAGCTGGGGGACTAGCGGGAGCGGATACAATGAGCAGTTCTTC
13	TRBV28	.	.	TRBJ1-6	CATKPVNNSPLHF	TGTGCCACCAAACCGGTGAATAATTCACCCCTCCACTTT
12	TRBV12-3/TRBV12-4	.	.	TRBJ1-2	CASCRGADGYTF	TGTGCCAGCTGCCGGGGGGCGGATGGCTACACCTTC
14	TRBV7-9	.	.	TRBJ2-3	CASSLMGVQDTQYF	TGTGCCAGCAGCTTAATGGGCGTCCAGGATACGCAGTATTTT
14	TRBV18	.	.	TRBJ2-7	CASSPSVSKGEQYF	TGTGCCAGCTCACCATCTGTTTCTAAGGGGGAGCAGTACTTC
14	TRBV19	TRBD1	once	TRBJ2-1	CATGSGQGGNEQFF	TGTGCCACCGGGTCGGGACAGGGAGGCAATGAGCAGTTCTTC
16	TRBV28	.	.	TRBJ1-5	CASSSPGALSNQPQHF	TGTGCCAGCAGTTCCCCAGGGGCCCTTAGCAATCAGCCCCAGCATTTT
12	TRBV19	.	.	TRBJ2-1	CASSREPGLQFF	TGTGCCAGTAGTCGCGAGCCAGGCCTACAGTTCTTC